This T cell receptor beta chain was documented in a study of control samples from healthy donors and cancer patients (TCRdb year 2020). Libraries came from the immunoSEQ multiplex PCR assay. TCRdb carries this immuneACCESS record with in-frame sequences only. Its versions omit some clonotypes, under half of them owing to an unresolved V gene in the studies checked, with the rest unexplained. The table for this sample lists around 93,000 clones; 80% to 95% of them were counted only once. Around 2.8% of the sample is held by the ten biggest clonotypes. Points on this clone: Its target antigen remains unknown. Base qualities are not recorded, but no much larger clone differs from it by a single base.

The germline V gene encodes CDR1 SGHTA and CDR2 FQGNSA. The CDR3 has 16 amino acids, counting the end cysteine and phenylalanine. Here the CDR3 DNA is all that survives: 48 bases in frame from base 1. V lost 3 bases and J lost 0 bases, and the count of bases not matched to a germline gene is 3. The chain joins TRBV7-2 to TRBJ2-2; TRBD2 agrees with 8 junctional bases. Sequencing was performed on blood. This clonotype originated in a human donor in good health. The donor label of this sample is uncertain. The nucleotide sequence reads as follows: TGTGCCAGCAGCTTGAATAGCGGGGCGAACACCGGGGAGCTGTTTTTT. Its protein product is CASSLNSGANTGELFF.